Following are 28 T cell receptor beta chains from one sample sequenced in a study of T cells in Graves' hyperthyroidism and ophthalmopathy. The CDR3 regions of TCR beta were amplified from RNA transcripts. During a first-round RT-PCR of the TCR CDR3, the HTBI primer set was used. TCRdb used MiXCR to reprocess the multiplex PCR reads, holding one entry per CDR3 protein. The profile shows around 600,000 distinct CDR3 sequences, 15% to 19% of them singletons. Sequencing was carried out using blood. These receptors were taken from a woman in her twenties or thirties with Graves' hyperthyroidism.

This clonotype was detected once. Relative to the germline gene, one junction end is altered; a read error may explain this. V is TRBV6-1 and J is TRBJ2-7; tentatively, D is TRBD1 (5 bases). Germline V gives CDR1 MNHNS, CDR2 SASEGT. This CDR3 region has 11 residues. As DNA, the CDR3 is TGTGCCTGCAGAGAAGGGGCCGAGCAGTACTTC. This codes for CACREGAEQYF.

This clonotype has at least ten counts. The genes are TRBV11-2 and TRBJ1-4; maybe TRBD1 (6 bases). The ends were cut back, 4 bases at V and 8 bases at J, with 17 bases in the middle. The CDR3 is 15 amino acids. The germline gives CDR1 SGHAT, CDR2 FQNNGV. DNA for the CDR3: TGTGCCAGCAGCTCCCGGGGGCAAGGATTGGAAAAACTGTTTTTT. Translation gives CASSSRGQGLEKLFF.

CDR3 residues: CASSETGQAGPPGTDTQYF. CDR3 in DNA: TGTGCCAGCAGTGAAACCGGACAGGCGGGACCTCCGGGCACAGATACGCAGTATTTT. The rearrangement joins TRBV6-1 to TRBJ2-3; D possibly corresponds to TRBD1 (7 bases). This CDR3 contains 19 residues. Between the trimmed V and J ends, which lost 2 bases and 1 base, there was a span of 22 bases. From germline, CDR1 is MNHNS and CDR2 SASEGT.

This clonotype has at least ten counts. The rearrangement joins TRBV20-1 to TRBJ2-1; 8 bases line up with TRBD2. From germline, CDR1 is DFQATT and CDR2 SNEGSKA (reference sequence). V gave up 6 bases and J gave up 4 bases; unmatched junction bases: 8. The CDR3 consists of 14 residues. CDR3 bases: TGCAGTGCCACCGGGACTAGGGGGTACAATGAGCAGTTCTTC. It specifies CSATGTRGYNEQFF.

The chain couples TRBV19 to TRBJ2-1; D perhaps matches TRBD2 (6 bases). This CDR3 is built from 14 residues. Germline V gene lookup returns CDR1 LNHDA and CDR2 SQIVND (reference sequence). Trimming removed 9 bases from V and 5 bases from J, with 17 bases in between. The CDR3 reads CASAPGVLNNEQFF. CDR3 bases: TGTGCCAGCGCGCCGGGGGTATTAAACAATGAGCAGTTCTTC.

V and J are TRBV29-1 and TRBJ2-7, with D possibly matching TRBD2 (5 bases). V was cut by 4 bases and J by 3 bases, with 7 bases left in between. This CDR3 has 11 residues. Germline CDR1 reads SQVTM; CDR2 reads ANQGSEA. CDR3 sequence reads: CSVVAGYEQYF. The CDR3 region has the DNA TGCAGCGTTGTGGCGGGCTACGAGCAGTACTTC.

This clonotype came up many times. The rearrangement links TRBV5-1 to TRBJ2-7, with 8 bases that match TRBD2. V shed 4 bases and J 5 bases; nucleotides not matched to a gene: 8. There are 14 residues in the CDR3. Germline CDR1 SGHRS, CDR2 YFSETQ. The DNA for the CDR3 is TGCGCCAGCAGCCTTGGGACTAGTATACACGAGCAGTACTTC. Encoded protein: CASSLGTSIHEQYF.

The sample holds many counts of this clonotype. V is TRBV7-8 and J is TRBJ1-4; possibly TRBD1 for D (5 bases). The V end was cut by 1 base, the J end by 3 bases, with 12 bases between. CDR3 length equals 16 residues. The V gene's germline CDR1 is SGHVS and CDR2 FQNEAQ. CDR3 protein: CASSLERQRPNEKLFF. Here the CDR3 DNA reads TGTGCCAGCAGCTTAGAAAGACAGCGACCTAATGAAAAACTGTTTTTT.

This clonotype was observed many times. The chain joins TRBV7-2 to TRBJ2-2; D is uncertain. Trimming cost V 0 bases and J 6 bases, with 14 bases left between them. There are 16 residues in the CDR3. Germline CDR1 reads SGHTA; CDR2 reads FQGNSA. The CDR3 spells CASSLATRRSPGELFF. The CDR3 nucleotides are TGTGCCAGCAGCTTAGCGACCAGGCGGTCCCCCGGGGAGCTGTTTTTT.

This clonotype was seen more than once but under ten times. For the CDR3, the DNA is TGTGCCAGCAGCGACCAAGGCAATCAGCCCCAGCATTTT. Translated, it gives CASSDQGNQPQHF. This chain links TRBV2 with TRBJ1-5; D unclear. This CDR3 is 13 amino acids long. Germline values: CDR1 SNHLY, CDR2 FYNNEI. The ends were cut back, 6 bases at V and 2 bases at J, with 8 bases in the middle.

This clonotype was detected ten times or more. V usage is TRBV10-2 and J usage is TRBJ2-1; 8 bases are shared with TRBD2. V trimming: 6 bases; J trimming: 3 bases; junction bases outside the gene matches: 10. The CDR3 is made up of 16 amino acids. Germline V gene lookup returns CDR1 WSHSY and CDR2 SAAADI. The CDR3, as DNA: TGCGCCAGCAGGGACGCTAGCGGGTTCATCTACAATGAGCAGTTCTTC. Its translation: CASRDASGFIYNEQFF.

The CDR3 DNA reads TGCAGTGCTAGGCAGACAGGAATTAGCAATCAGCCCCAGCATTTT. Translation: CSARQTGISNQPQHF. The chain links TRBV20-1 to TRBJ1-5; D perhaps matches TRBD1 (6 bases). The CDR3 has 15 residues. Trimming took 3 bases from V and 0 from J, leaving 12 bases between them. Germline CDR1 and CDR2: DFQATT and SNEGSKA (reference sequence).

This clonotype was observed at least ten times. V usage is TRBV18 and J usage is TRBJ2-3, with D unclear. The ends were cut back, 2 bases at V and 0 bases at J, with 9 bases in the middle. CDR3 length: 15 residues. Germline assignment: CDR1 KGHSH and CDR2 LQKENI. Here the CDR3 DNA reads TGTGCCAGCTCACCAATGTCACAAAGCACAGATACGCAGTATTTT. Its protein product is CASSPMSQSTDTQYF.

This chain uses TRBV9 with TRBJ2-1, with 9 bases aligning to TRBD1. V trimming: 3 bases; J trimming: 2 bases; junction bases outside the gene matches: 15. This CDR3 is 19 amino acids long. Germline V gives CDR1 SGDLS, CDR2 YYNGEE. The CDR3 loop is CASSAGQGLVLTPYNEQFF. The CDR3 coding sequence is TGTGCCAGCAGCGCGGGACAGGGCCTCGTTCTTACCCCCTACAATGAGCAGTTCTTC.

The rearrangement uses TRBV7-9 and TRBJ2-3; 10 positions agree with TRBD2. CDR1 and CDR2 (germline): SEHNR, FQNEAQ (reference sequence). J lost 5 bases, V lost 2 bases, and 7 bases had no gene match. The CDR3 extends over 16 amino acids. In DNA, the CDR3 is TGTGCCAGCAGCTTAATCAGCGGGAGGGCCGGAGATACGCAGTATTTT. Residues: CASSLISGRAGDTQYF.

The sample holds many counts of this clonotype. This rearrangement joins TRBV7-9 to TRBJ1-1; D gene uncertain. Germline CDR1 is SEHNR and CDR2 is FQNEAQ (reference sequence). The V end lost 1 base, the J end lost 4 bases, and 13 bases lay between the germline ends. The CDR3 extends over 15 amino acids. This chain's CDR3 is CASSLGVGMGTEAFF. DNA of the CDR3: TGTGCCAGCAGCTTAGGGGTAGGGATGGGCACTGAAGCTTTCTTT. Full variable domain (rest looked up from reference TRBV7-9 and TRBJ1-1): DTGVSQNPRHKITKRGQNVTFRCDPISEHNRLYWYRQTLGQGPEFLTYFQNEAQLEKSRLLSDRFSAERPKGSFSTLEIQRTEQGDSAMYLCASSLGVGMGTEAFFGQGTRLTVV.

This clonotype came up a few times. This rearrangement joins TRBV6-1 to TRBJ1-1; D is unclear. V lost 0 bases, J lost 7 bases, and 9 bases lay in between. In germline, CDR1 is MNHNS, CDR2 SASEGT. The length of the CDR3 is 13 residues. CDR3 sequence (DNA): TGTGCCAGCAGTGAAGCCCGGTACGTTGAAGCTTTCTTT. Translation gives CASSEARYVEAFF.

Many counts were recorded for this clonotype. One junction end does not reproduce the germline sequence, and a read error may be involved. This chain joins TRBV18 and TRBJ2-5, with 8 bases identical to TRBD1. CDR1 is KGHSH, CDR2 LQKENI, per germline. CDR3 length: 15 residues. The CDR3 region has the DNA TGTGCCAGCTCACCACGGACAGGGCGCCAAGCGACCCAGTACTTC. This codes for CASSPRTGRQATQYF.

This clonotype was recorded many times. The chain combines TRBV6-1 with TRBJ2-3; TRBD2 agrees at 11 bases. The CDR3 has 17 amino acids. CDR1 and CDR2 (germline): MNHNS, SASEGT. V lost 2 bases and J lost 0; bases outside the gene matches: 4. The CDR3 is CASSEMLAGGSTDTQYF. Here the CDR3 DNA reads TGTGCCAGCAGTGAAATGCTAGCGGGAGGAAGCACAGATACGCAGTATTTT.

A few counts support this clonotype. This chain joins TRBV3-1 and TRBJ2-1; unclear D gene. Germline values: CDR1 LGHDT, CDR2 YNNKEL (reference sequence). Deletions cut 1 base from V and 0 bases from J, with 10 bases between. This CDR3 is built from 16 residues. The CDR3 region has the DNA TGTGCCAGCAGCCAAGCCCGGATGTCCTCCTACAATGAGCAGTTCTTC. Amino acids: CASSQARMSSYNEQFF.

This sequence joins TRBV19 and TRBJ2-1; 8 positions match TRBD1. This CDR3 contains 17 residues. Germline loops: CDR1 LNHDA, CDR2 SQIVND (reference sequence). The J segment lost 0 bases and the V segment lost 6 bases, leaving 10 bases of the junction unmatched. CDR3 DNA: TGTGCCAGTAGAGGACAGGGCAAGTTTAGCTCCTACAATGAGCAGTTCTTC. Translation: CASRGQGKFSSYNEQFF.

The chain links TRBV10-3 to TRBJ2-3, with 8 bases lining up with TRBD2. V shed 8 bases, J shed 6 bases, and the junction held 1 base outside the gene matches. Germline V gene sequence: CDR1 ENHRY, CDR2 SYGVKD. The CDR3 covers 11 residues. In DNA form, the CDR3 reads TGTGCCATCGGCGGGGGGGATACGCAGTATTTT. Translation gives CAIGGGDTQYF.

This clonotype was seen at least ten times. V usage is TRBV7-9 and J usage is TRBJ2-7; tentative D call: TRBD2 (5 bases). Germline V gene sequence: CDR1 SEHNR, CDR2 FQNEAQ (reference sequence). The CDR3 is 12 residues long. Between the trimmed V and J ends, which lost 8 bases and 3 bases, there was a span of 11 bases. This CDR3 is CASAEVDYEQYF. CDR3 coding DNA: TGTGCCAGCGCGGAGGTTGACTACGAGCAGTACTTC.

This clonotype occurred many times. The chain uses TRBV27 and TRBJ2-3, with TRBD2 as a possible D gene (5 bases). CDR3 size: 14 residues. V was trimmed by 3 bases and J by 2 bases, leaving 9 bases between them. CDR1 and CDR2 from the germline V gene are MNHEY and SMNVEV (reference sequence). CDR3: CASSFGGFTDTQYF. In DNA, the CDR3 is TGTGCCAGCAGTTTTGGCGGGTTCACAGATACGCAGTATTTT.

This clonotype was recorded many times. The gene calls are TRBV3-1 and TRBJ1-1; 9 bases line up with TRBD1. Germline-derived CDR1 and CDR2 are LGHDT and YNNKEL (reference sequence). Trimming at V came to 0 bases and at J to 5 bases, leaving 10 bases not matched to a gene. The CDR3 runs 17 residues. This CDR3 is CASSQDLSGQGPTEAFF. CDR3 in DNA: TGTGCCAGCAGCCAAGATCTCTCGGGACAGGGCCCTACTGAAGCTTTCTTT.

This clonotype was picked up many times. The chain's CDR3 is CASSQGSGKGSYNEQFF. The CDR3 DNA follows: TGTGCCAGCAGTCAGGGGTCCGGTAAGGGCTCCTACAATGAGCAGTTCTTC. The chain has TRBV28 and TRBJ2-1; D is possibly TRBD1 (6 bases). Germline loops: CDR1 MDHEN, CDR2 SYDVKM. Deletions cut 5 bases from V and 0 bases from J, with 17 bases between. The CDR3 is 17 amino acids.

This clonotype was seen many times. CDR3 sequence reads: CASSLGGAGYGTQYF. The CDR3 DNA reads as TGTGCCAGCAGCTTAGGGGGAGCAGGTTATGGGACCCAGTACTTC. The genes are TRBV7-6 and TRBJ2-5; D perhaps matches TRBD2 (5 bases). This CDR3 region has 15 residues. V gave up 1 base and J gave up 7 bases, with 16 bases separating them. Germline CDR1 SGHVS, CDR2 FNYEAQ.

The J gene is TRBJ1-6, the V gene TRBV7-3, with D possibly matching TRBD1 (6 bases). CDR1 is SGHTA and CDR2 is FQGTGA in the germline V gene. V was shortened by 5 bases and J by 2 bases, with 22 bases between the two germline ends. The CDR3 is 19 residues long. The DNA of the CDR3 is TGTGCCAGCAGCCTTCCTCCCACCCGGGCAGGGGCCTATAATTCACCCCTCCACTTT. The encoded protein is CASSLPPTRAGAYNSPLHF. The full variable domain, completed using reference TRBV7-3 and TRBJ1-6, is GAGVSQTPSNKVTEKGKYVELRCDPISGHTALYWYRQSLGQGPEFLIYFQGTGAADDSGLPNDRFFAVRPEGSVSTLKIQRTERGDSAVYLCASSLPPTRAGAYNSPLHFGNGTRLTVT.